The clone carrying this TCR beta chain was observed many times. Its antigen is not identified. The data derive from a study of metastatic and nonmetastatic thyroid tumors. Study in general: Samples came from malignant and benign thyroid patients, and repertoires were compared across blood and tumor or nodule tissue.

Notes on the study in general: When malignant thyroid tumors were compared with benign nodules, TCR beta diversity was reportedly significantly higher in the malignant tumors. This held in both blood and tumor samples.

As originally analysed: The study built a papillary thyroid cancer distant-metastasis classifier from CDR3 differences across clinicopathological groups. TCRdb re-called the PCR reads via MiXCR. These V and J calls rely on TCRdb rather than the paper's analysis. This sample carries about 19,000 clones, approximately 16% of them seen once, and the ten largest clones take less than 20%. Thyroid surgery was performed in patients who had received no treatment beforehand. V lost 7 bases and J lost 4, with 12 bases in between. The CDR3 consists of 13 residues. In germline, CDR1 is KGHDR, CDR2 SFDVKD. The rearrangement joins TRBV24-1 to TRBJ2-5, with D maybe TRBD1 (6 bases). This clonotype was obtained from a male donor with papillary thyroid cancer or a benign thyroid nodule (not recorded which). Some clones in this sample may be carry-over from other donors' samples. The sample consisted of blood. The CDR3 DNA sequence: TGTGCCACCAGGGTGACAGGAGGAGAGACCCAGTACTTC. Amino acid sequence: CATRVTGGETQYF.